The 24 T cell receptor beta chains below were found in one sample sequenced in a study of shared clonotypes between healthy human individuals. The protocol was immunoSEQ multiplex PCR, while the TCRdb copy is restricted to in-frame clones and leaves out a portion. Altogether about 2.4 million clones are present, over 85% being singletons, with the ten largest covering roughly 0.39%. Specimen: naive CD4+ T cells from PBMCs. Subset in this sample: CD45RA+ positively selected. The receptors come from a man younger than 35 in good health. Some clones in this sample may be carry-over from other donors' samples.

Comment on this clone: The same CDR3 also results from other DNA sequences found in this sample. The chain is built from TRBV9 and TRBJ2-5; 7 positions match TRBD2. The CDR3 has 16 amino acids. The junction had 6 bases not matched to a gene; V was cut back by 0 bases and J by 1 base. Germline lookup yields CDR1 SGDLS and CDR2 YYNGEE. The CDR3 nucleotides read TGTGCCAGCAGCGTAGCGGCTAGCGGAGGCCAAGAGACCCAGTACTTC. Translating it yields CASSVAASGGQETQYF.

The V call is TRBV30, the J call TRBJ1-4, with a tentative D call TRBD1 (5 bases). This CDR3 region has 14 residues. Trimming took off 4 bases at V and 1 base at J, with 10 bases between the two ends. Germline V gene data show CDR1 as GTSNPN and CDR2 as SVGIG (reference sequence). Here the CDR3 DNA reads TGTGCCTGGAACCTCGACAGAACTAATGAAAAACTGTTTTTT. This translates into CAWNLDRTNEKLFF.

V and J are TRBV7-8 and TRBJ2-1; 8 bases are a match to TRBD2. This CDR3 has 16 residues. Per germline, CDR1 SGHVS and CDR2 FQNEAQ. V was pared by 4 bases and J by 9 bases, with 14 bases of the junction left unmatched. As DNA, the CDR3 is TGTGCCAGCAGCTCTTCAGCGGGAGTGTTTAAGGGTGAGCAGTTCTTC. This sequence encodes CASSSSAGVFKGEQFF.

The chain has TRBV29-1 and TRBJ2-5; maybe TRBD2 (6 bases). The CDR3 totals 13 residues. Germline-derived CDR1 and CDR2 are SQVTM and ANQGSEA. V was clipped by 7 bases and J by 4 bases, with 16 bases between them. The DNA for the CDR3 is TGCAGCGGCGGACTAAGGGCCAGAGAGACCCAGTACTTC. This codes for CSGGLRARETQYF.

The rearrangement uses TRBV19 and TRBJ1-5, with 10 bases identical to TRBD1. Germline values: CDR1 LNHDA, CDR2 SQIVND (reference sequence). This CDR3 contains 16 residues. The trim removed 4 bases at V and 3 bases at J, leaving 6 bases unmatched. This CDR3 reads CASSTGTGVVNQPQHF. CDR3 bases: TGTGCCAGTAGTACCGGGACAGGGGTTGTCAATCAGCCCCAGCATTTT.

J is TRBJ2-5 and V is TRBV5-4; 9 bases map to TRBD1. Germline V gene data show CDR1 as SGHNT and CDR2 as YYREEE (reference sequence). CDR3 length: 16 amino acids. V shed 4 bases and J 9 bases; nucleotides not matched to a gene: 16. CDR3 sequence (DNA): TGTGCCAGCAGCCCTGAGACAGGGGGTCGGATAATGGCCCAGTACTTC. It translates to CASSPETGGRIMAQYF.

This rearrangement joins TRBV7-9 to TRBJ1-2; D gene ambiguous. The CDR3 has 13 amino acids. Germline CDR1 is SEHNR and CDR2 is FQNEAQ (reference sequence). Trimming removed 7 bases from V and 6 bases from J, with 15 bases in between. CDR3 DNA: TGTGCCAGCACCCCGGAGGGAATAAATGGCTACACCTTC. Translated, it gives CASTPEGINGYTF.

The rearrangement uses TRBV20-1 and TRBJ2-1; no reliable D call. V gave up 3 bases and J gave up 8 bases, with 8 bases separating them. The CDR3 extends over 11 amino acids. Germline-derived CDR1 and CDR2 are DFQATT and SNEGSKA (reference sequence). This CDR3 is CSASRADEQFF. The CDR3 DNA follows: TGCAGTGCTAGTAGGGCGGATGAGCAGTTCTTC.

This sequence joins TRBV7-2 and TRBJ1-5; 7 bases fit TRBD1. The CDR3 length is 14 residues. Per the germline V gene, CDR1 is SGHTA and CDR2 is FQGNSA. Unmatched junction bases numbered 4, after V lost 5 bases and J lost 3 bases. The CDR3 bases are TGTGCCAGCAGCCGTACAGGGGCCAATCAGCCCCAGCATTTT. Protein sequence: CASSRTGANQPQHF.

The genes are TRBV28 and TRBJ2-5; D may match TRBD1 or TRBD2 (6 bases each). The closer fit of TRBJ2-7 to the DNA end suggests the J call may be wrong. The CDR3 has 13 amino acids. Germline CDR1 MDHEN, CDR2 SYDVKM. CDR3 residues: CALGGQPSYEQYF. The CDR3 bases are TGTGCCTTAGGGGGGCAGCCCTCCTACGAGCAGTACTTC.

V gene TRBV4-3 combines with J gene TRBJ1-2; tentatively, D is TRBD1 (6 bases). This CDR3 comprises 18 residues. CDR1 and CDR2 (germline): LGHNA, YSLEER. The ends were cut back, 0 bases at V and 4 bases at J, with 21 bases in the middle. The CDR3 sequence: CASSQEEASGGAVYGYTF. In DNA, the CDR3 is TGCGCCAGCAGCCAAGAGGAGGCGAGTGGGGGGGCAGTCTATGGCTACACCTTC.

The chain uses TRBV6-1 and TRBJ1-1; weak D call: TRBD1 (5 bases). Trimming took off 8 bases at V and 11 bases at J, with 27 bases between the two ends. The CDR3 consists of 15 residues. The germline V gene encodes CDR1 MNHNS and CDR2 SASEGT. CDR3 bases: TGTGCCAGCCGCATCATAGGGGCTGGGTCGTTCCCGGCTTTCTTT. This sequence encodes CASRIIGAGSFPAFF.

V gene TRBV6-1 combines with J gene TRBJ2-3; TRBD1 matches at 8 bases. V shed 4 bases, J shed 9 bases, and the junction held 6 bases outside the gene matches. This CDR3 has 13 amino acids. Germline-derived CDR1 and CDR2 are MNHNS and SASEGT. The DNA for the CDR3 is TGTGCCAGCAGTGCCACCGACAGGGGCACGCAGTATTTT. Its translation is CASSATDRGTQYF.

The chain has TRBV5-5 and TRBJ1-5; no clear D gene. This CDR3 is 14 amino acids long. Trimming pared 2 bases from V and 3 bases from J, leaving 9 bases between. Germline-derived CDR1 and CDR2 are SGHKS and YYEKEE (reference sequence). CDR3 protein: CASSFTVLNQPQHF. CDR3 sequence (DNA): TGTGCCAGCAGCTTTACCGTCCTCAATCAGCCCCAGCATTTT.

The rearrangement links TRBV28 to TRBJ2-7; 8 positions match TRBD1. CDR1 MDHEN and CDR2 SYDVKM come from the germline V gene. Losses at the gene ends were 5 bases for V and 4 bases for J; bases not matched to a gene: 25. CDR3 length: 20 amino acids. This chain's CDR3 is CASSLPPNAFMTGAPYEQYF. CDR3 DNA: TGTGCCAGCAGTCTACCCCCAAATGCGTTTATGACAGGGGCACCTTACGAGCAGTACTTC.

With regard to this clone: Different DNA sequences within this sample yield the same CDR3. The rearrangement links TRBV5-1 to TRBJ1-1; TRBD1 aligns across 7 bases. Germline V gene lookup returns CDR1 SGHRS and CDR2 YFSETQ. After removal of 0 bases from V and 2 bases from J, the junction contained 4 bases not matched to a gene. The CDR3 sequence is 15 residues long. CDR3 DNA: TGCGCCAGCAGCTTGGTGGCAGGGGGTAACACTGAAGCTTTCTTT. Its protein product is CASSLVAGGNTEAFF.

The CDR3 region is CASSAGTAYEQYF. In nucleotides, the CDR3 is TGTGCCAGCAGTGCCGGGACAGCCTACGAGCAGTACTTC. The chain has TRBV2 and TRBJ2-7; TRBD1 agrees at 7 bases. Germline CDR1 is SNHLY and CDR2 is FYNNEI. V dropped 4 bases and J dropped 2; count of bases not matched to a gene: 2. This CDR3 is built from 13 residues.

Written as DNA, the CDR3 is TGTGCCAGTGCCTGGCGTGGGGTCCGAGACACTGAAGCTTTCTTT. Translated: CASAWRGVRDTEAFF. The chain recombines TRBV19 with TRBJ1-1; D uncertain. Trimming removed 8 bases from V and 3 bases from J, with 19 bases in between. The length of the CDR3 is 15 residues. Germline CDR1 and CDR2: LNHDA and SQIVND (reference sequence).

This chain joins TRBV27 and TRBJ2-7, with D perhaps assigned TRBD1 or TRBD2 (5 bases each). The CDR3 is made up of 15 amino acids. V was cut by 3 bases and J by 7 bases, with 19 bases left in between. Germline V gene lookup returns CDR1 MNHEY and CDR2 SMNVEV (reference sequence). DNA of the CDR3: TGTGCCAGCAGTTTTGGGTATGGTGGGGGTCGAGAGCAGTACTTC. It translates to CASSFGYGGGREQYF.

This clone was detected only once. The chain links TRBV29-1 to TRBJ1-1, with a weak D call TRBD1 (6 bases). V was pared by 3 bases and J by 4 bases, with 12 bases between. The CDR3 length is 13 residues. Per germline, CDR1 SQVTM and CDR2 ANQGSEA. For the CDR3, the DNA is TGCAGCGTTGATACCTCCAGGGGCACTGAAGCTTTCTTT. Translating it yields CSVDTSRGTEAFF.

This chain links TRBV11-3 with TRBJ2-7, with D perhaps TRBD1 or TRBD2 (5 bases each). Germline CDR1 and CDR2: SGHNT and YENEEA. The V and J ends lost 1 base and 5 bases respectively, with 15 bases between them. The CDR3 consists of 15 residues. Here the CDR3 reads CASSLAAASGHEQYF. The CDR3 DNA reads TGTGCCAGCAGCTTAGCGGCTGCCTCGGGGCACGAGCAGTACTTC.

The chain has TRBV27 and TRBJ1-1; 8 bases are a match to TRBD1. CDR1 is MNHEY, CDR2 SMNVEV, per germline (reference sequence). J lost 5 bases, V lost 3 bases, and 8 bases had no gene match. The CDR3 loop spans 15 amino acids. The CDR3 sequence: CASSFLGQGVTEAFF. DNA for the CDR3: TGTGCCAGCAGTTTCCTAGGACAGGGTGTAACTGAAGCTTTCTTT.

The chain uses TRBV25-1 and TRBJ2-5; D remains ambiguous. The assigned J gene may be wrong: the sequence end matches TRBJ2-7 better. CDR3 length equals 13 residues. Germline CDR1 MGHDK, CDR2 SYGVNS. The CDR3 nucleotides read TGTGCCAGCAGTCGAGACACCGCCTACGAGCAGTACTTC. Its translation is CASSRDTAYEQYF.

This chain uses TRBV11-2 with TRBJ2-3; D assignment may be TRBD1 or TRBD2 (5 bases each). CDR1 is SGHAT, CDR2 FQNNGV, per germline. V was pared by 5 bases and J by 0 bases, with 12 bases between. The CDR3 sequence is 15 residues long. CDR3 bases: TGTGCCAGCAGCCCCCTGGGGGTCAGCACAGATACGCAGTATTTT. Protein: CASSPLGVSTDTQYF.